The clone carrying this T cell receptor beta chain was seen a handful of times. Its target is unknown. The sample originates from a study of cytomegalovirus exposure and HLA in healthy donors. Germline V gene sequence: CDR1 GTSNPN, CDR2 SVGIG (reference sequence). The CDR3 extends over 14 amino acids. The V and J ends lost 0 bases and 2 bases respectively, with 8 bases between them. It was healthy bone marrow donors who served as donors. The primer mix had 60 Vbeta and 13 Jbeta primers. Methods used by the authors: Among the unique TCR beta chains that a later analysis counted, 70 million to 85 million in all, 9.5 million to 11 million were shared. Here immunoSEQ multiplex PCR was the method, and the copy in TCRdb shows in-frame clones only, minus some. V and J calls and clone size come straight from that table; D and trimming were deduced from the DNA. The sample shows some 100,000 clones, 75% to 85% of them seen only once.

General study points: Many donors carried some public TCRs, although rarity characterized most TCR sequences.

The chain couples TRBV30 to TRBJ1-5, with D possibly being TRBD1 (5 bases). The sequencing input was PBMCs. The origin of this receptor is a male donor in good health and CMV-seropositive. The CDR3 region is CAWSVGVGNQPQHF. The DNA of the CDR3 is TGTGCCTGGAGTGTAGGGGTGGGCAATCAGCCCCAGCATTTT.